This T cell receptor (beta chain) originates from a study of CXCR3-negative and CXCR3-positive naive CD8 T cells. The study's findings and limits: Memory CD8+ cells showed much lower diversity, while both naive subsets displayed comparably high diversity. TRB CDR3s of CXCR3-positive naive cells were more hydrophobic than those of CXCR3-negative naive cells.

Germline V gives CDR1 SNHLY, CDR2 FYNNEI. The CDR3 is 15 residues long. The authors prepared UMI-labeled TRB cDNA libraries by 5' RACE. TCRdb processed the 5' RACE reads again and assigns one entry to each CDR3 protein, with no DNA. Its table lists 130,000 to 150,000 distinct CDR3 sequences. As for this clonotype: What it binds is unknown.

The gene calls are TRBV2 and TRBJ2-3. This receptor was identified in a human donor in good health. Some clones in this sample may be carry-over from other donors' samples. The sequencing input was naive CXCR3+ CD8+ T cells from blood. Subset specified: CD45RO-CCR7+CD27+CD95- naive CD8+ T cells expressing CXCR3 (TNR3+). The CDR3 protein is CASSGTESSTDTQYF.